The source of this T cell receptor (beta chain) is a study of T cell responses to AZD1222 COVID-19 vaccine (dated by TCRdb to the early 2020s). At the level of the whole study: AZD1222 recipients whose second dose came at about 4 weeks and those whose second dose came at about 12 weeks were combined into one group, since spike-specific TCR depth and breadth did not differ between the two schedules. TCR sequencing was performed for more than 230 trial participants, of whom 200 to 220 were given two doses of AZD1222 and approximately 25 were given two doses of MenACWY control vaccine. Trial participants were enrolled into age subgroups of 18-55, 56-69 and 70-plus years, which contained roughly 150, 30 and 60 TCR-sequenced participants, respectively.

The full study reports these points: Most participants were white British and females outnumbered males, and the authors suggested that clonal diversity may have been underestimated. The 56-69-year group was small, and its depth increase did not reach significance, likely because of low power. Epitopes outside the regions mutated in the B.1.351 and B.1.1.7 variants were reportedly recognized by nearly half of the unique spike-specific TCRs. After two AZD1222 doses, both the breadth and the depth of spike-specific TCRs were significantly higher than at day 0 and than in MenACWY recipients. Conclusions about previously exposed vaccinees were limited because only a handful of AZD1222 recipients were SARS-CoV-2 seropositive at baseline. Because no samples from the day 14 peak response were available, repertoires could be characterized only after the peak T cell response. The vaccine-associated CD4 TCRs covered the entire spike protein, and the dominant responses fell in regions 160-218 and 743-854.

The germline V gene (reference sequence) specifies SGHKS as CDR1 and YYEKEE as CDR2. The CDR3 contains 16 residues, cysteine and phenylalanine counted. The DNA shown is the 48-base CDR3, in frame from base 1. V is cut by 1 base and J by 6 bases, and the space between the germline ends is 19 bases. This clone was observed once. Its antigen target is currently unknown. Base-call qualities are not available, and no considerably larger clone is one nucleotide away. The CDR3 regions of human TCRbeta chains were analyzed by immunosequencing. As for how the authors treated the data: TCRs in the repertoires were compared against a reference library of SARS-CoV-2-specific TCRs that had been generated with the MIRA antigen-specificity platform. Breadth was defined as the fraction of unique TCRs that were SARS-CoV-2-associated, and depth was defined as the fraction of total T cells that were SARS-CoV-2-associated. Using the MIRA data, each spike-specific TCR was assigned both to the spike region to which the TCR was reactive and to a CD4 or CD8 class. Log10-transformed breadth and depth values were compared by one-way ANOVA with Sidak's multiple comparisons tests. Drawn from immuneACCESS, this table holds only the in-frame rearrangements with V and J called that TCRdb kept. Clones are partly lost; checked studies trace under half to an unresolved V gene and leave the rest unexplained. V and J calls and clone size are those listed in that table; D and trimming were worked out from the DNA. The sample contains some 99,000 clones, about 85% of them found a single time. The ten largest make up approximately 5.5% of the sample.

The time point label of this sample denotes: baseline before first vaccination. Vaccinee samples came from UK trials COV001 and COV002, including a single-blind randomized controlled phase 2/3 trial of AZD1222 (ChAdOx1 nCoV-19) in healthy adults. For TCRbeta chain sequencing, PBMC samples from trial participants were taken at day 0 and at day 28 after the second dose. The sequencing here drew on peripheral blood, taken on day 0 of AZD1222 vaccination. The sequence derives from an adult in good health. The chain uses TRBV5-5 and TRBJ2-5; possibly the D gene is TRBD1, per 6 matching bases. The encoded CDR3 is CASSLSTGPPEKTQYF. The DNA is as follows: TGTGCCAGCAGCTTGAGTACAGGGCCCCCCGAAAAGACCCAGTACTTC. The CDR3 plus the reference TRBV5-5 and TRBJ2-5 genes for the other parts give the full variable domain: DAGVTQSPTHLIKTRGQQVTLRCSPISGHKSVSWYQQVLGQGPQFIFQYYEKEERGRGNFPDRFSARQFPNYSSELNVNALLLGDSALYLCASSLSTGPPEKTQYFGPGTRLLVL.